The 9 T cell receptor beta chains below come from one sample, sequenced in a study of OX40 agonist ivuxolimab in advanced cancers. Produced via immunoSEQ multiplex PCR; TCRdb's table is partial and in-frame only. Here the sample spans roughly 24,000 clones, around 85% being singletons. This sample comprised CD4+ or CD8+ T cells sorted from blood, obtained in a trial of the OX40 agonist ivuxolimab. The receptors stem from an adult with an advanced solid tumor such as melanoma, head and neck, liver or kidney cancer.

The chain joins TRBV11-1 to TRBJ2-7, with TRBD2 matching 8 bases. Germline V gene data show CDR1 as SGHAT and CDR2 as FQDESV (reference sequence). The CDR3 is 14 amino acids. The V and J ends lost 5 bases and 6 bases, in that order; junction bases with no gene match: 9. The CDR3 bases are TGTGCCAGCAGCAGAGCGGGAGACCCAAGCGAGCAGTACTTC. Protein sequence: CASSRAGDPSEQYF.

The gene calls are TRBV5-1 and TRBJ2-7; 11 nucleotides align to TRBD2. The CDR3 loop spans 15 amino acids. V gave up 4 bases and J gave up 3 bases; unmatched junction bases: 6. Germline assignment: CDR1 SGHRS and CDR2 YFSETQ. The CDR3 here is CASSPSGRSNYEQYF. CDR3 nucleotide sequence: TGCGCCAGCAGCCCTAGCGGGAGGTCCAACTACGAGCAGTACTTC.

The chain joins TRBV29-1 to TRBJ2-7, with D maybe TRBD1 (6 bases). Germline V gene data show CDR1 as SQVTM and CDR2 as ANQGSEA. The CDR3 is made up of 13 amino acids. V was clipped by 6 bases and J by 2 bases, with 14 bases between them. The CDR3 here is CSVVTGTTYEQYF. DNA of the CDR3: TGCAGCGTGGTTACAGGGACAACCTACGAGCAGTACTTC.

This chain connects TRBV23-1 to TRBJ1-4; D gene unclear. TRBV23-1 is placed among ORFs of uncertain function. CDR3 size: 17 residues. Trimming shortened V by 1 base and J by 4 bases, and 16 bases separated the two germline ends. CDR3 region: CASSQFKTQTINEKLFF. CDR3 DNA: TGCGCCAGCAGTCAATTCAAGACTCAGACCATTAATGAAAAACTGTTTTTT.

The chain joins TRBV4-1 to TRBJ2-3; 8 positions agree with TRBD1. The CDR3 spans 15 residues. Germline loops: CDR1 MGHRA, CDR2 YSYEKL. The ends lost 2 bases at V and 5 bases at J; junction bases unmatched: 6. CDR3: CASSQPQGAQDTQYF. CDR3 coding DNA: TGCGCCAGCAGCCAACCTCAGGGGGCGCAAGATACGCAGTATTTT.

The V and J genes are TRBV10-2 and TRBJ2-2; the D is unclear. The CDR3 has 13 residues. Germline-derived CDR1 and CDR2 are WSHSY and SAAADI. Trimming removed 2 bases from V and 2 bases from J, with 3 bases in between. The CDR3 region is CASSEVNTGELFF. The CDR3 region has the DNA TGCGCCAGCAGTGAGGTAAACACCGGGGAGCTGTTTTTT.

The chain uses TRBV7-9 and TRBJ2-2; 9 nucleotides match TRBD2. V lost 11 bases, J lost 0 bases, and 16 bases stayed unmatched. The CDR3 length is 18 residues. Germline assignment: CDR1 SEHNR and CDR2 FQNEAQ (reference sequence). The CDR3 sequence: CAYPWLAGPGPNTGELFF. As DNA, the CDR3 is TGTGCCTACCCCTGGCTAGCGGGGCCCGGGCCGAACACCGGGGAGCTGTTTTTT.

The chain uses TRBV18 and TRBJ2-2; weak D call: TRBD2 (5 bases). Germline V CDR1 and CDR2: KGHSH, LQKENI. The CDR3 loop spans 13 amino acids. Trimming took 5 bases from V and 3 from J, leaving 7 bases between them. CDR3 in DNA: TGTGCCAGCTCATCCGGGGACACCGGGGAGCTGTTTTTT. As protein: CASSSGDTGELFF.

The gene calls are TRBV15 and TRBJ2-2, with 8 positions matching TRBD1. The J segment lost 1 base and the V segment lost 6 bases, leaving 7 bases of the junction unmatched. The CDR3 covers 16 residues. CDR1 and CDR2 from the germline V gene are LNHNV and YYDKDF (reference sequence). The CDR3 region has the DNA TGTGCCACCAGGAACGACGGGACAGGGAACACCGGGGAGCTGTTTTTT. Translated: CATRNDGTGNTGELFF.